The present entry profiles one T cell receptor (beta chain) with its context. Its target is not known. CDR3 length: 16 residues. V lost 1 base, J lost 6 bases, and 15 bases lay in between. Germline CDR1 reads MNHEY; CDR2 reads SMNVEV (reference sequence). This sample is part of a study of cytomegalovirus exposure and HLA in healthy donors. Study-wide findings and caveats: Rare sequences made up most TCRs, while some public TCRs were found in many donors.

The PCR used 60 Vbeta and 13 Jbeta primers. The data were produced by immunoSEQ multiplex PCR, yet TCRdb's version contains in-frame clones alone and is incomplete. The sample has 150,000 to 200,000 clones; around 80% are singletons. Sequences were obtained from PBMCs. The J gene is TRBJ2-2, the V gene TRBV27; weak D call: TRBD2 (7 bases). The sequence derives from a woman aged 50 to 65 in good health and CMV-seronegative. The CDR3 loop reads CASSLFGGGVPGELFF. In nucleotides, the CDR3 is TGTGCCAGCAGTTTATTCGGAGGGGGGGTCCCCGGGGAGCTGTTTTTT.